The rows below give T cell receptor beta chains drawn from one sample of a study of shared clonotypes between healthy human individuals. Some clones are missing from TCRdb's copy, which holds only in-frame ones; the method was immunoSEQ multiplex PCR. The sample yields about 870,000 clones, around 93% seen once. The sample comprised naive CD8+ T cells sorted from blood. These receptors were obtained from a man aged 30 to 39 in good health. The CDR3 runs from the conserved cysteine through the conserved F or W. Fields, in order: D gene, V gene, J gene, clone size, CDR3 DNA, CDR3 protein. A D gene is named only where the DNA matches it firmly. Clone size is not always given. Where it is, it says once, few, many or a class for expanded clones.

D gene: -
V gene: TRBV2
J gene: TRBJ2-1
clone size: -
CDR3 DNA: TGTGCCAGCACCCGGGGTAATGAGCAGTTCTTC
CDR3 protein: CASTRGNEQFF

D gene: TRBD1
V gene: TRBV29-1
J gene: TRBJ2-7
clone size: -
CDR3 DNA: TGCAGCGGCAGGGACAGGGAAACCTACGAGCAGTACTTC
CDR3 protein: CSGRDRETYEQYF

D gene: TRBD2
V gene: TRBV27
J gene: TRBJ2-7
clone size: -
CDR3 DNA: TGTGCCAGCAGTCCCGCGGGACTAGCGGGACGCGAGCAGTACTTC
CDR3 protein: CASSPAGLAGREQYF

D gene: TRBD1
V gene: TRBV5-1
J gene: TRBJ2-5
clone size: -
CDR3 DNA: TGCGCCAGCAGCCTCAACAGGGGAGAGACCCAGTACTTC
CDR3 protein: CASSLNRGETQYF

D gene: -
V gene: TRBV10-2
J gene: TRBJ2-7
clone size: once
CDR3 DNA: TGCGCCAGCAGAACAGCTGGTGGGTCAGAGGGACTCCCGAGCTCCTACGAGCAGTACTTC
CDR3 protein: CASRTAGGSEGLPSSYEQYF

D gene: TRBD1
V gene: TRBV5-1
J gene: TRBJ2-7
clone size: -
CDR3 DNA: TGCGCCAGCAGCGTAGGGACAGGGTACACCTACGAGCAGTACTTC
CDR3 protein: CASSVGTGYTYEQYF

D gene: TRBD2
V gene: TRBV6-5
J gene: TRBJ2-5
clone size: -
CDR3 DNA: TGTGCCAGCAGTTATTCTAGCGGGAGTGGAGAGACCCAGTACTTC
CDR3 protein: CASSYSSGSGETQYF

D gene: -
V gene: TRBV4-3
J gene: TRBJ1-5
clone size: -
CDR3 DNA: TGCGCCAGCAGCCAAGAATTGGGGAACCCCCAGCATTTT
CDR3 protein: CASSQELGNPQHF

D gene: -
V gene: TRBV7-9
J gene: TRBJ2-7
clone size: -
CDR3 DNA: TGTGCCAGCAGCTCAGGGATCCAGCCCTACGAGCAGTACTTC
CDR3 protein: CASSSGIQPYEQYF

D gene: TRBD1
V gene: TRBV4-1
J gene: TRBJ1-2
clone size: -
CDR3 DNA: TGCGCCAGCAGCCAAGACGACAGGGCTTATGGCTACACCTTC
CDR3 protein: CASSQDDRAYGYTF

D gene: -
V gene: TRBV6-1
J gene: TRBJ2-3
clone size: -
CDR3 DNA: TGTGCCAGCACATTCCCCCCCCGAGAAGATACGCAGTATTTT
CDR3 protein: CASTFPPREDTQYF

D gene: -
V gene: TRBV9
J gene: TRBJ1-1
clone size: -
CDR3 DNA: TGTGCCAGCAGCCCCTCGAGACGGGGTACTGAAGCTTTCTTT
CDR3 protein: CASSPSRRGTEAFF

D gene: TRBD1
V gene: TRBV5-6
J gene: TRBJ2-2
clone size: -
CDR3 DNA: TGTGCCAGCAGCTGGGACAGACCGAACACCGGGGAGCTGTTTTTT
CDR3 protein: CASSWDRPNTGELFF

D gene: -
V gene: TRBV27
J gene: TRBJ1-5
clone size: -
CDR3 DNA: TGTGCCAGCAGTTCCGGACGGTATAGCAATCAGCCCCAGCATTTT
CDR3 protein: CASSSGRYSNQPQHF

D gene: -
V gene: TRBV6-5
J gene: TRBJ2-7
clone size: -
CDR3 DNA: TGTGCCAGCAGTTACTTTGCGGGACAGACCTACGAGCAGTACTTC
CDR3 protein: CASSYFAGQTYEQYF

D gene: TRBD1
V gene: TRBV7-6
J gene: TRBJ2-3
clone size: -
CDR3 DNA: TGTGCCAGCAGCTTGACAGGGGGAGTCACAGATACGCAGTATTTT
CDR3 protein: CASSLTGGVTDTQYF

D gene: TRBD1
V gene: TRBV10-1
J gene: TRBJ2-7
clone size: -
CDR3 DNA: TGCGCCAGCAGTGATGCGGACAGGGCAGAGGAGCAGTACTTC
CDR3 protein: CASSDADRAEEQYF

D gene: TRBD1
V gene: TRBV5-4
J gene: TRBJ1-2
clone size: -
CDR3 DNA: TGTGCCAGCAGCACCGGGACAGGGGACTATGGCTACACCTTC
CDR3 protein: CASSTGTGDYGYTF

D gene: -
V gene: TRBV10-2
J gene: TRBJ1-1
clone size: -
CDR3 DNA: TGCGCCAGCAGGGAGAACACTGAAGCTTTCTTT
CDR3 protein: CASRENTEAFF

D gene: -
V gene: TRBV28
J gene: TRBJ2-2
clone size: -
CDR3 DNA: TGTGCCAGCAAGACAGGTAGAACAACCGGGGAGCTGTTTTTT
CDR3 protein: CASKTGRTTGELFF

D gene: TRBD2
V gene: TRBV7-3
J gene: TRBJ2-1
clone size: -
CDR3 DNA: TGTGCCAGCAGCTACCCGAGCGGGAATGGCCATGAGCAGTTCTTC
CDR3 protein: CASSYPSGNGHEQFF

D gene: -
V gene: TRBV5-6
J gene: TRBJ1-4
clone size: once
CDR3 DNA: TGTGCCAGCAGCCTGGGGGGAGGAGCGAATGAAAAACTGTTTTTT
CDR3 protein: CASSLGGGANEKLFF

D gene: -
V gene: TRBV5-4
J gene: TRBJ1-3
clone size: -
CDR3 DNA: TGTGCCAGCAGCTTGGGGGACCTTGGAAACACCATATATTTT
CDR3 protein: CASSLGDLGNTIYF

D gene: -
V gene: TRBV2
J gene: TRBJ2-3
clone size: -
CDR3 DNA: TGTGCCAGCAGTGGCCGGGACAGCACAGATACGCAGTATTTT
CDR3 protein: CASSGRDSTDTQYF

D gene: -
V gene: TRBV27
J gene: TRBJ2-6
clone size: -
CDR3 DNA: TGTGCCAGCAGTCCGGGTCACTCTGGGGCCAACGTCCTGACTTTC
CDR3 protein: CASSPGHSGANVLTF

D gene: -
V gene: TRBV6-4
J gene: TRBJ2-2
clone size: -
CDR3 DNA: TGTGCCAGCAGTCCCTCAGGGGGGCCGCTAGCGAACACCGGGGAGCTGTTTTTT
CDR3 protein: CASSPSGGPLANTGELFF

D gene: -
V gene: TRBV7-2
J gene: TRBJ2-3
clone size: -
CDR3 DNA: TGTGCCAGCAGCTCCCAGGACGGCCGCACAGATACGCAGTATTTT
CDR3 protein: CASSSQDGRTDTQYF

D gene: TRBD2
V gene: TRBV29-1
J gene: TRBJ2-3
clone size: -
CDR3 DNA: TGCAGCGTTGAACTTACTAGCGAACTTGCCTCAGATACGCAGTATTTT
CDR3 protein: CSVELTSELASDTQYF

D gene: -
V gene: TRBV9
J gene: TRBJ2-5
clone size: once
CDR3 DNA: TGTGCCAGCAGCTACAAGGGGGACATAAGGACCCAGTACTTC
CDR3 protein: CASSYKGDIRTQYF

D gene: TRBD2
V gene: TRBV9
J gene: TRBJ2-5
clone size: -
CDR3 DNA: TGTGCCAGCAGCGTAGGTGGGGGGGTAGAGACCCAGTACTTC
CDR3 protein: CASSVGGGVETQYF

D gene: -
V gene: TRBV9
J gene: TRBJ2-1
clone size: -
CDR3 DNA: TGTGCCAGCAGCCCCATGGGGGATGAGCAGTTCTTC
CDR3 protein: CASSPMGDEQFF

D gene: -
V gene: TRBV4-1
J gene: TRBJ2-7
clone size: -
CDR3 DNA: TGCGCCAGCAGCCAAGAACTACAGGCCGCCCCATACTACGAGCAGTACTTC
CDR3 protein: CASSQELQAAPYYEQYF

D gene: TRBD1
V gene: TRBV9
J gene: TRBJ2-5
clone size: -
CDR3 DNA: TGTGCCAGCAGCGGTGGGACAGGGGGGGAGACCCAGTACTTC
CDR3 protein: CASSGGTGGETQYF

D gene: -
V gene: TRBV13
J gene: TRBJ2-5
clone size: -
CDR3 DNA: TGTGCCAGCGCCCAGTGGGGGGAGTGGGGACAAGAGACCCAGTACTTC
CDR3 protein: CASAQWGEWGQETQYF

D gene: -
V gene: TRBV27
J gene: TRBJ1-1
clone size: -
CDR3 DNA: TGTGCCAGCGGGAACACTGAAGCTTTCTTT
CDR3 protein: CASGNTEAFF

D gene: -
V gene: TRBV10-2
J gene: TRBJ2-7
clone size: -
CDR3 DNA: TGCGCCAGTACGAACAGGGCCTCCTACGAGCAGTACTTC
CDR3 protein: CASTNRASYEQYF

D gene: -
V gene: TRBV9
J gene: TRBJ1-3
clone size: -
CDR3 DNA: TGTGCCAGCAGCGTAGTTGCCGGGCCTCCTCCCTCTGGAAACACCATATATTTT
CDR3 protein: CASSVVAGPPPSGNTIYF

D gene: -
V gene: TRBV7-2
J gene: TRBJ2-7
clone size: -
CDR3 DNA: TGTGCCAGCAGCTTATTCAGGGGAAACTCCTACGAGCAGTACTTC
CDR3 protein: CASSLFRGNSYEQYF

D gene: -
V gene: TRBV7-9
J gene: TRBJ2-3
clone size: once
CDR3 DNA: TGTGCCAGCAGCGACCGGGACACCTACACAGATACGCAGTATTTT
CDR3 protein: CASSDRDTYTDTQYF

D gene: -
V gene: TRBV9
J gene: TRBJ2-3
clone size: -
CDR3 DNA: TGTGCCAGCAGCGTACACGGTGACGGAGATACGCAGTATTTT
CDR3 protein: CASSVHGDGDTQYF

D gene: TRBD1
V gene: TRBV18
J gene: TRBJ2-7
clone size: -
CDR3 DNA: TGTGCCAGCTCACTAGACAGGGTTCCCTACGAGCAGTACTTC
CDR3 protein: CASSLDRVPYEQYF

D gene: TRBD2
V gene: TRBV27
J gene: TRBJ2-2
clone size: -
CDR3 DNA: TGTGCCAGCAGCCTAGCGGCCGGGGAGCTGTTTTTT
CDR3 protein: CASSLAAGELFF

D gene: TRBD2
V gene: TRBV18
J gene: TRBJ2-1
clone size: -
CDR3 DNA: TGTGCCAGCTCCCCCACATCTAGCGGGCTTCGAGATGAGCAGTTCTTC
CDR3 protein: CASSPTSSGLRDEQFF

D gene: -
V gene: TRBV13
J gene: TRBJ2-5
clone size: -
CDR3 DNA: TGTGCCAGCAGCCTCCCCGGGGGTCAAGAGACCCAGTACTTC
CDR3 protein: CASSLPGGQETQYF